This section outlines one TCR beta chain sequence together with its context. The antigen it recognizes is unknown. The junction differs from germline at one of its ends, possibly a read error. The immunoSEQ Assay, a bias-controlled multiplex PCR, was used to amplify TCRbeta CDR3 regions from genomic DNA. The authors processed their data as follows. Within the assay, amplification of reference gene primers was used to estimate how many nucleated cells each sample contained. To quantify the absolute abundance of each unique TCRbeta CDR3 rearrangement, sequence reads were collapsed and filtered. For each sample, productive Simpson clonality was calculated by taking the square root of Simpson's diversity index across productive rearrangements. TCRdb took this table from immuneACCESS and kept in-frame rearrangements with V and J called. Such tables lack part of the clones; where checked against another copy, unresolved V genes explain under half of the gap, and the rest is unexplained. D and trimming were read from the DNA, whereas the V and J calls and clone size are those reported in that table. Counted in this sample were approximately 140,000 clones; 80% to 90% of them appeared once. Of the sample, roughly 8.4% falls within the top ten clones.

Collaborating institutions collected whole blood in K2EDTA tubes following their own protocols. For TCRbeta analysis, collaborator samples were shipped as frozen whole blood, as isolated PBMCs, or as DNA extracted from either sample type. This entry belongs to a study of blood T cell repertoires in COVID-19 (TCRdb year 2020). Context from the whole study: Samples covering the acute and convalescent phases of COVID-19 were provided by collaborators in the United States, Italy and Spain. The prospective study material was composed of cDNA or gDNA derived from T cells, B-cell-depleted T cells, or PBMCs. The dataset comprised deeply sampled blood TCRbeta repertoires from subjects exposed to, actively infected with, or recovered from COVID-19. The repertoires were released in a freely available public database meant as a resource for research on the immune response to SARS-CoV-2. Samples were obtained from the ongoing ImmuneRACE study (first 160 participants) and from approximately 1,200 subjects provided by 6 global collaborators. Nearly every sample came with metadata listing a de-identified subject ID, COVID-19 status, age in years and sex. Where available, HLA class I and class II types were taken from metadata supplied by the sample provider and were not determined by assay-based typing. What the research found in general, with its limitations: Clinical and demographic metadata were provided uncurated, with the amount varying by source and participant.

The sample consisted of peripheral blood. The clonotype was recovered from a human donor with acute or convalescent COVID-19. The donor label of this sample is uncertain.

The nucleotide sequence reads as follows: TGTGCCAGCAGTTACTCGAACGGGACTACCCCCATCTTC. Its product reads: CASSYSNGTTPIF. The rearrangement joined TRBV6-5 to TRBJ2-1; TRBD2 matches 7 bases in the middle. The CDR3 numbers 13 residues from cysteine through phenylalanine. Only the CDR3 DNA is retained, 39 bases long and in frame from the first base. CDR1 MNHEY and CDR2 SVGAGI were looked up in the germline V gene.